These 25 T cell receptor beta chains came from one sample sequenced in a study of blood T cell repertoires in COVID-19. Measured with immunoSEQ multiplex PCR; TCRdb has only the in-frame clones, and not every one. The sample lists roughly 100,000 clones, nearly 90% occurring once. Material for sequencing was peripheral blood. All receptors derive from a man aged 45 to 65 with active COVID-19.

This clone was observed a few times. The V call is TRBV4-3, the J call TRBJ2-2, with D possibly matching TRBD2 (5 bases). The germline gives CDR1 LGHNA, CDR2 YSLEER. CDR3 length equals 14 residues. The V gene lost 0 bases and the J gene lost 6 bases, with 8 bases spanning the gap. The CDR3 DNA reads as TGCGCCAGCAGCCAAGATGGGAGTTCCGGGGAGCTGTTTTTT. Translation: CASSQDGSSGELFF.

J is TRBJ1-5 and V is TRBV19, with D unclear. This CDR3 spans 15 amino acids. CDR1 and CDR2 (germline): LNHDA, SQIVND (reference sequence). Trimming shortened V by 0 bases and J by 2 bases, and 8 bases separated the two germline ends. The CDR3 region is CASSIDRFGNQPQHF. In DNA form, the CDR3 reads TGTGCCAGTAGTATAGATAGATTCGGCAATCAGCCCCAGCATTTT.

The chain has TRBV2 and TRBJ1-6; D is undetermined. V was trimmed by 4 bases and J by 5 bases, leaving 12 bases between them. The length of the CDR3 is 15 residues. Germline-derived CDR1 and CDR2 are SNHLY and FYNNEI. The CDR3 coding sequence is TGTGCCAGCAGTGGGGCCGGGAGGGATAATTCACCCCTCCACTTT. This translates into CASSGAGRDNSPLHF.

This clone was found a few times. The genes are TRBV5-5 and TRBJ2-7; 9 bases match TRBD1. V was pared by 0 bases and J by 5 bases, with 6 bases of the junction left unmatched. CDR3 length equals 15 residues. CDR1 and CDR2 from the germline V gene are SGHKS and YYEKEE (reference sequence). CDR3 sequence (DNA): TGTGCCAGCAGCTTGGTGGGACAGGGTTCCAACGAGCAGTACTTC. This codes for CASSLVGQGSNEQYF.

The rearrangement links TRBV18 to TRBJ2-7, with 8 bases fitting TRBD1. This CDR3 is built from 14 residues. After removal of 3 bases from V and 7 bases from J, the junction contained 8 bases not matched to a gene. From germline, CDR1 is KGHSH and CDR2 LQKENI. The CDR3 region is CASSPRQGWGEQYF. The CDR3 region has the DNA TGTGCCAGCTCACCCCGACAGGGGTGGGGGGAGCAGTACTTC. The variable domain in full, with the rest retrieved from reference TRBV18 and TRBJ2-7, is NAGVMQNPRHLVRRRGQEARLRCSPMKGHSHVYWYRQLPEEGLKFMVYLQKENIIDESGMPKERFSAEFPKEGPSILRIQQVVRGDSAAYFCASSPRQGWGEQYFGPGTRLTVT.

The chain has TRBV10-3 and TRBJ2-1; 8 positions agree with TRBD2. The junction had 17 bases not matched to a gene; V was cut back by 10 bases and J by 3 bases. This CDR3 spans 17 amino acids. Germline V gives CDR1 ENHRY, CDR2 SYGVKD. CDR3 DNA sequence: TGTGCCACCTTTGACTCCCTCGGAACTAGCGGCTACAATGAGCAGTTCTTC. As protein: CATFDSLGTSGYNEQFF.

In this sample, this clone turned up once. The gene calls are TRBV7-2 and TRBJ2-5, with 10 positions matching TRBD2. CDR3 length equals 14 residues. The junction had 6 bases not matched to a gene; V was cut back by 6 bases and J by 5 bases. CDR1 is SGHTA, CDR2 FQGNSA, per germline. The CDR3 region is CASSVAGGRETQYF. In nucleotides, the CDR3 is TGTGCCAGCAGTGTAGCGGGGGGCCGGGAGACCCAGTACTTC.

This clone was observed a handful of times. The rearrangement uses TRBV7-2 and TRBJ1-5, with TRBD1 identical over 7 bases. Germline V lookup: CDR1 SGHTA, CDR2 FQGNSA. The CDR3 covers 14 residues. Losses at the gene ends were 4 bases for V and 6 bases for J; bases not matched to a gene: 6. The CDR3 is CASSSEGAGQPQHF. Here the CDR3 DNA reads TGTGCCAGCAGCTCCGAGGGGGCGGGTCAGCCCCAGCATTTT.

The chain couples TRBV30 to TRBJ1-3; D perhaps matches TRBD1 (5 bases). V lost 7 bases and J 3 bases, leaving 16 bases between the germline ends. The CDR3 sequence is 14 residues long. The germline CDR1 and CDR2 sequences are GTSNPN and SVGIG (reference sequence). DNA for the CDR3: TGTGCCTCGCAGGCAGGGAATTATGGAAACACCATATATTTT. This codes for CASQAGNYGNTIYF.

V is TRBV6-2 or TRBV6-3 and J is TRBJ2-3, with 8 bases identical to TRBD1. V was clipped by 4 bases and J by 1 base; unmatched bases: 4. Germline lookup yields CDR1 MNHEY and CDR2 SVGEGT. The CDR3 runs 15 residues. CDR3 loop: CASSSRTGRTDTQYF. The CDR3 DNA follows: TGTGCCAGCAGTTCGCGGACAGGGCGCACAGATACGCAGTATTTT.

The V call is TRBV19, the J call TRBJ1-6, with 10 bases identical to TRBD1. This CDR3 contains 16 residues. Germline V gene sequence: CDR1 LNHDA, CDR2 SQIVND (reference sequence). V was pared by 5 bases and J by 9 bases, with 10 bases of the junction left unmatched. The CDR3 sequence: CASSSHGRQGASPLHF. The CDR3, as DNA: TGTGCCAGTAGTTCCCACGGGAGACAGGGGGCTTCACCCCTCCACTTT.

The rearrangement joins TRBV5-1 to TRBJ2-5; 14 nucleotides match TRBD2. V shed 4 bases, J shed 3 bases, and the junction held 17 bases outside the gene matches. This CDR3 has 20 residues. In germline, CDR1 is SGHRS, CDR2 YFSETQ. The CDR3 nucleotides are TGCGCCAGCAGCCCGTTGGGACTAGCGGGGGCCACCACCCGGGAAGAGACCCAGTACTTC. It is translated as CASSPLGLAGATTREETQYF.

CDR3 amino acids: CASSPLGIAGGETQYF. CDR3 nucleotide sequence: TGCGCCAGCAGCCCCCTCGGGATAGCGGGGGGGGAGACCCAGTACTTC. The chain has TRBV4-3 and TRBJ2-5; 11 nucleotides align to TRBD2. Trimming cost V 4 bases and J 5 bases; bases outside gene matches: 9. The CDR3 has 16 residues. Germline V CDR1 and CDR2: LGHNA, YSLEER.

The table lists this clone with a count of one. CDR3 region: CASSLVVTRYLGEQYF. In nucleotides, the CDR3 is TGCGCCAGCAGCTTGGTCGTGACTAGATACCTCGGCGAGCAGTACTTC. The V gene is TRBV5-1, the J gene TRBJ2-7; possible D gene TRBD2, 6 bases. CDR3 size: 16 residues. The germline V and J ends were trimmed by 0 bases and 6 bases, with 19 bases remaining between them. Per the germline V gene, CDR1 is SGHRS and CDR2 is YFSETQ.

This clone was counted once. This CDR3 is CASSPRGVGGVYEQYF. The CDR3 region has the DNA TGTGCCAGCAGCCCCAGAGGGGTGGGGGGGGTCTACGAGCAGTACTTC. The chain is built from TRBV9 and TRBJ2-7; TRBD2 matches at 7 bases. The CDR3 has 16 residues. CDR1 and CDR2 (germline): SGDLS, YYNGEE. V dropped 4 bases and J dropped 3; count of bases not matched to a gene: 13. Together with reference TRBV9 and TRBJ2-7, the CDR3 gives the full variable domain: DSGVTQTPKHLITATGQRVTLRCSPRSGDLSVYWYQQSLDQGLQFLIQYYNGEERAKGNILERFSAQQFPDLHSELNLSSLELGDSALYFCASSPRGVGGVYEQYFGPGTRLTVT.

The chain uses TRBV30 and TRBJ1-2; D is undetermined. Trimming pared 1 base from V and 4 bases from J, leaving 13 bases between. Looked up from germline, CDR1 is GTSNPN and CDR2 is SVGIG (reference sequence). This CDR3 is 14 amino acids long. The CDR3 region has the DNA TGTGCCTGGAGTGCCCGGAGTCTTGCCTATGGCTACACCTTC. This gives the protein CAWSARSLAYGYTF. Combining the CDR3 with reference TRBV30 and TRBJ1-2 gives the whole variable domain SQTIHQWPATLVQPVGSPLSLECTVEGTSNPNLYWYRQAAGRGLQLLFYSVGIGQISSEVPQNLSASRPQDRQFILSSKKLLLSDSGFYLCAWSARSLAYGYTFGSGTRLTVV.

The V and J genes are TRBV9 and TRBJ2-4; the match to TRBD1 covers 7 bases. Germline V CDR1 and CDR2: SGDLS, YYNGEE. This CDR3 region has 13 residues. Unmatched junction bases numbered 2, after V lost 0 bases and J lost 8 bases. The CDR3 DNA is TGTGCCAGCAGCGTAGAAACAGGGGACATTCAGTACTTC. It codes for CASSVETGDIQYF.

This chain connects TRBV11-2 to TRBJ2-3, with a weak D call TRBD2 (6 bases). CDR3 length: 15 residues. The V end was cut by 8 bases, the J end by 6 bases, with 21 bases between. From germline, CDR1 is SGHAT and CDR2 FQNNGV. CDR3 sequence (DNA): TGTGCCAGCCGCCCGGGGGACCTTAGGGTCGATACGCAGTATTTT. As protein: CASRPGDLRVDTQYF.

The V gene is TRBV18, the J gene TRBJ1-5; 10 nucleotides match TRBD1. V lost 4 bases to trimming and J lost 0 bases; unmatched junction nucleotides: 6. The CDR3 totals 17 residues. Germline V CDR1 and CDR2: KGHSH, LQKENI. The CDR3 region is CASSRTGTGDSNQPQHF. CDR3 nucleotide sequence: TGTGCCAGCTCACGTACTGGGACAGGGGATAGCAATCAGCCCCAGCATTTT.

The rearrangement links TRBV19 to TRBJ1-2; D gene ambiguous. Germline loops: CDR1 LNHDA, CDR2 SQIVND (reference sequence). The CDR3 spans 19 residues. Trimming took 0 bases from V and 4 from J, leaving 24 bases between them. CDR3 sequence (DNA): TGTGCCAGTAGTATAGATCTGAAGAGGGAGTTTAGACCCTCCTATGGCTACACCTTC. This translates into CASSIDLKREFRPSYGYTF.

In this sample, this clone turned up a few times. The V and J genes are TRBV6-7 and TRBJ1-5; D is undetermined. TRBV6-7 qualifies as an ORF whose function is uncertain. The CDR3 contains 16 residues. V was pared by 7 bases and J by 1 base, with 17 bases between. The CDR3 bases are TGTGCCAGCATTATACTTTTGACACGGAGCAATCAGCCCCAGCATTTT. This gives the protein CASIILLTRSNQPQHF.

The chain uses TRBV7-2 and TRBJ2-2; D may be TRBD2 (5 bases). Trimming removed 8 bases from V and 3 bases from J, with 13 bases in between. CDR3 length: 14 amino acids. Germline CDR1 SGHTA, CDR2 FQGNSA. In nucleotides, the CDR3 is TGTGCCAGCCTCTTAATGCGGGACACCGGGGAGCTGTTTTTT. Its translation is CASLLMRDTGELFF.

V is TRBV11-2 and J is TRBJ2-1; the match to TRBD2 covers 12 bases. The CDR3 runs to 18 residues. V was clipped by 1 base and J by 5 bases; unmatched bases: 9. The germline V gene has CDR1 SGHAT and CDR2 FQNNGV. Written as DNA, the CDR3 is TGTGCCAGCAGCTTAGGAATCATTCTAGCGGGGGGGCACAATGAGCAGTTCTTC. Translation gives CASSLGIILAGGHNEQFF.

This clone was seen more than once but under ten times. The rearrangement joins TRBV19 to TRBJ1-5; D gene uncertain. The CDR3 consists of 13 residues. Germline loops: CDR1 LNHDA, CDR2 SQIVND (reference sequence). With 9 bases removed from V and 9 bases from J, the gap between germline ends came to 18 bases. The CDR3 DNA follows: TGTGCCAGCTCCCCTAGCGGGAAGGCGCCCCAGCATTTT. This sequence encodes CASSPSGKAPQHF.

CDR3 nucleotides: TGTGCCAGCAGCTCGGACAGTCTTAATGAAAAACTGTTTTTT. Amino acids: CASSSDSLNEKLFF. This chain joins TRBV5-4 and TRBJ1-4; D perhaps matches TRBD1 (6 bases). The V end lost 3 bases, the J end lost 4 bases, and 10 bases lay between the germline ends. Looked up from germline, CDR1 is SGHNT and CDR2 is YYREEE (reference sequence). This CDR3 contains 14 residues.